These 21 T cell receptor beta chains share one sample of origin, sequenced in a study of graft-versus-host responses after intestinal transplantation (dated by TCRdb to 2020 to 2023). The method was the immunoSEQ multiplex PCR assay. The source is immuneACCESS, and TCRdb retained only in-frame sequences with V and J called. Part of the clones is not carried over; for the studies checked, unresolved V genes explain less than half of this, and the remainder is unexplained. The sample has 93,000 or so clones on record, under 95% of them singletons. The ten largest clones add up to 1.2% of the sample. The sample's time point label, in plain terms: cells obtained before transplantation from donor or recipient. No antigen has been assigned to these receptors. The material sequenced was unstimulated CD8+ T cells sorted from spleen or lymph node cells, taken before intestinal transplant. The source of these receptors is a human donor who received an intestinal transplant.

Details on this clone: Other DNA sequences in the same sample also yield this CDR3. The rearrangement links TRBV7-9 to TRBJ2-3; D is uncertain. The CDR3 totals 11 residues. CDR1 is SEHNR and CDR2 is FQNEAQ in the germline V gene (reference sequence). Trimming left V 6 bases short and J 2 bases short, with 3 bases between. The CDR3 DNA follows: TGTGCCAGCAGGCTCACAGATACGCAGTATTTT. It is translated as CASRLTDTQYF.

The rearrangement uses TRBV7-8 and TRBJ2-2; 7 bases fit TRBD1. This CDR3 comprises 17 residues. CDR1 is SGHVS and CDR2 is FQNEAQ in the germline V gene. The V gene end was trimmed by 4 bases and the J gene end by 6 bases; junction bases not matched to a gene: 14. CDR3 DNA: TGTGCCAGCAGCTGGGGGAAGACAGGGATTATCTCCGGGGAGCTGTTTTTT. It codes for CASSWGKTGIISGELFF.

The chain employs TRBV6-1 and TRBJ1-5, with 9 bases identical to TRBD1. This CDR3 region has 14 residues. V was pared by 5 bases and J by 6 bases, with 5 bases of the junction left unmatched. CDR1 is MNHNS, CDR2 SASEGT, per germline. The CDR3 is CASSLLDRGQPQHF. The CDR3 DNA reads TGTGCCAGCAGTTTGCTGGACAGGGGTCAGCCCCAGCATTTT.

This clone appeared a single time. This chain joins TRBV29-1 and TRBJ2-1, with TRBD2 as a possible D gene (7 bases). V lost 3 bases and J 3 bases, leaving 18 bases between the germline ends. Germline values: CDR1 SQVTM, CDR2 ANQGSEA. This CDR3 has 16 residues. The CDR3 loop is CSVDNGGAALYNEQFF. The CDR3 nucleotides read TGCAGCGTTGATAATGGGGGGGCGGCCCTCTACAATGAGCAGTTCTTC.

The rearrangement joins TRBV2 to TRBJ2-1; 8 nucleotides match TRBD2. The ends lost 3 bases at V and 0 bases at J; junction bases unmatched: 1. The CDR3 contains 15 residues. Germline values: CDR1 SNHLY, CDR2 FYNNEI. This chain's CDR3 is CASSDGTSSYNEQFF. CDR3 bases: TGTGCCAGCAGTGACGGGACTAGCTCCTACAATGAGCAGTTCTTC.

The chain combines TRBV11-2 with TRBJ2-1; D is unclear. From germline, CDR1 is SGHAT and CDR2 FQNNGV. This CDR3 is 10 amino acids long. The V end lost 3 bases, the J end lost 6 bases, and 0 bases lay between the germline ends. The CDR3 DNA reads TGTGCCAGCAGCTTCAATGAGCAGTTCTTC. Translation: CASSFNEQFF.

J is TRBJ1-5 and V is TRBV5-1; perhaps TRBD1 as D (5 bases). Germline loops: CDR1 SGHRS, CDR2 YFSETQ. The ends were cut back, 4 bases at V and 3 bases at J, with 17 bases in the middle. The CDR3 sequence is 16 residues long. The CDR3 loop is CASSPDTPGPNQPQHF. For the CDR3, the DNA is TGCGCCAGCAGCCCGGACACCCCGGGACCCAATCAGCCCCAGCATTTT.

The genes are TRBV5-6 and TRBJ2-7, with 10 bases matching TRBD2. The germline gives CDR1 SGHDT, CDR2 YYEEEE. The V and J ends lost 5 bases and 4 bases, in that order; junction bases with no gene match: 9. The CDR3 spans 15 residues. Written as DNA, the CDR3 is TGTGCCAGCAGTATCTTAGCGGGGGGAGGTTACGAGCAGTACTTC. This codes for CASSILAGGGYEQYF.

This clone was counted a single time. The V gene is TRBV5-4, the J gene TRBJ1-2; D not resolved. The CDR3 loop spans 11 amino acids. Per germline, CDR1 SGHNT and CDR2 YYREEE (reference sequence). The V and J ends lost 0 bases and 8 bases respectively, with 5 bases between them. The CDR3 region is CASSLDGGYTF. CDR3 nucleotides: TGTGCCAGCAGCTTGGATGGCGGCTACACCTTC. The full variable domain, in which reference TRBV5-4 and TRBJ1-2 provide the parts outside the CDR3, is ETGVTQSPTHLIKTRGQQVTLRCSSQSGHNTVSWYQQALGQGPQFIFQYYREEENGRGNFPPRFSGLQFPNYSSELNVNALELDDSALYLCASSLDGGYTFGSGTRLTVV.

The V gene is TRBV7-9, the J gene TRBJ1-1; D call uncertain. Germline V CDR1 and CDR2: SEHNR, FQNEAQ (reference sequence). The CDR3 extends over 14 amino acids. The V gene lost 5 bases and the J gene lost 7 bases, with 17 bases spanning the gap. This CDR3 reads CASSVKIREGEAFF. Written as DNA, the CDR3 is TGTGCCAGCAGCGTCAAAATCCGGGAAGGTGAAGCTTTCTTT.

CDR3 DNA: TGTGCCAGCAGCGTAGGTAACCGAGGCACAGATACGCAGTATTTT. It specifies CASSVGNRGTDTQYF. The rearrangement links TRBV9 to TRBJ2-3, with D uncertain. The germline V and J ends were trimmed by 0 bases and 1 base, with 9 bases remaining between them. The CDR3 spans 15 residues. The germline CDR1 and CDR2 sequences are SGDLS and YYNGEE.

The chain recombines TRBV6-1 with TRBJ2-7; 11 nucleotides match TRBD2. Looked up from germline, CDR1 is MNHNS and CDR2 is SASEGT. This CDR3 has 15 residues. The J segment lost 1 base and the V segment lost 5 bases, leaving 4 bases of the junction unmatched. This CDR3 reads CASSLTSGISYEQYF. As DNA, the CDR3 is TGTGCCAGCAGTTTGACTAGCGGGATTTCCTACGAGCAGTACTTC.

The gene calls are TRBV6-1 and TRBJ2-2; D is perhaps TRBD1 or TRBD2 (5 bases each). Trimming removed 2 bases at V and 1 base at J, with 11 bases between. Germline loops: CDR1 MNHNS, CDR2 SASEGT. This CDR3 spans 16 amino acids. In DNA form, the CDR3 reads TGTGCCAGCAGTGAAACCGGGACGGTGAACACCGGGGAGCTGTTTTTT. Translation gives CASSETGTVNTGELFF.

V usage is TRBV6-4 and J usage is TRBJ2-3, with 11 bases lining up with TRBD2. Germline V gene data show CDR1 as MRHNA and CDR2 as SNTAGT. With V trimmed by 2 bases and J by 0 bases, 1 base remained unmatched. This CDR3 comprises 16 residues. The CDR3 sequence is CASSDTSGGSTDTQYF. The DNA for the CDR3 is TGTGCCAGCAGTGACACTAGCGGGGGTAGCACAGATACGCAGTATTTT.

This rearrangement joins TRBV6-5 to TRBJ1-2; D not resolved. The CDR3 extends over 12 amino acids. Germline CDR1 MNHEY, CDR2 SVGAGI. V was clipped by 6 bases and J by 2 bases, with 7 bases between them. The CDR3: CASRKGNYGYTF. The DNA for the CDR3 is TGTGCCAGCAGGAAGGGAAACTATGGCTACACCTTC.

This sequence joins TRBV5-4 and TRBJ2-6; no clear D gene. Trimming left V 2 bases short and J 0 bases short, with 6 bases between. This CDR3 contains 15 residues. Germline-derived CDR1 and CDR2 are SGHNT and YYREEE (reference sequence). The CDR3 loop reads CASSLGYSGANVLTF. The CDR3 region has the DNA TGTGCCAGCAGCTTAGGGTACTCTGGGGCCAACGTCCTGACTTTC.

This chain joins TRBV11-2 and TRBJ2-1, with 11 bases aligning to TRBD1. V trimming: 6 bases; J trimming: 8 bases; junction bases outside the gene matches: 3. Per the germline V gene, CDR1 is SGHAT and CDR2 is FQNNGV. The CDR3 spans 13 residues. CDR3 bases: TGTGCCAGCAGACGGACAGGGGGCGATGAGCAGTTCTTC. It is translated as CASRRTGGDEQFF. Complete variable domain (other parts from reference TRBV11-2 and TRBJ2-1): EAGVAQSPRYKIIEKRQSVAFWCNPISGHATLYWYQQILGQGPKLLIQFQNNGVVDDSQLPKDRFSAERLKGVDSTLKIQPAKLEDSAVYLCASRRTGGDEQFFGPGTRLTVL.

The chain uses TRBV7-9 and TRBJ2-7; D gene uncertain. The CDR3 covers 12 residues. Trimming stripped 1 base from V and 9 bases from J, with 10 bases between. Germline lookup yields CDR1 SEHNR and CDR2 FQNEAQ (reference sequence). CDR3 residues: CASSLGWKGQYF. CDR3 bases: TGTGCCAGCAGCTTAGGGTGGAAGGGGCAGTACTTC.

The chain is built from TRBV6-1 and TRBJ2-5, with D unresolved. The V gene lost 9 bases and the J gene lost 2 bases, with 4 bases spanning the gap. Germline CDR1 and CDR2: MNHNS and SASEGT. The CDR3 runs 10 residues. The CDR3 sequence: CASIQETQYF. DNA for the CDR3: TGTGCCAGTATACAAGAGACCCAGTACTTC.

J is TRBJ2-5 and V is TRBV11-2; D is ambiguous. This CDR3 has 14 residues. The germline CDR1 and CDR2 sequences are SGHAT and FQNNGV. The V and J ends lost 1 base and 1 base respectively, with 7 bases between them. As DNA, the CDR3 is TGTGCCAGCAGCTTAGTACGCATCCAAGAGACCCAGTACTTC. Translation: CASSLVRIQETQYF.

The chain uses TRBV9 and TRBJ1-2; 7 bases are shared with TRBD1. The CDR3 covers 12 residues. Germline trimming cut 3 bases from V and 7 bases from J; bases unmatched to any gene: 3. Germline CDR1 reads SGDLS; CDR2 reads YYNGEE. CDR3 coding DNA: TGTGCCAGCAGCGCCGGGACAGTTGGCTACACCTTC. Protein product: CASSAGTVGYTF.